The clone carrying this TCR beta chain has just a few counts. Its cognate antigen is unknown. The sample belongs to a study of blood T cells in healthy people across ages. Then a second PCR, running roughly 7 to 11 cycles, was carried out with a sample-barcoded 5' primer and a J-beta primer mix. Via MiXCR, TCRdb re-called the 5' RACE reads, giving one row per CDR3 protein. This table holds just under 750,000 distinct CDR3 sequences, roughly 20% found once. Study outcomes and limitations: Age brought a roughly linear fall in TCR beta diversity measured per million T cells.

The sequenced sample was blood. This receptor was obtained from a man between 65 and 79 years old in good health.

CDR3 amino acids: CATSDFLSDNEQFF. Written as DNA, the CDR3 is TGTGCCACCAGTGATTTTTTGTCAGACAATGAGCAGTTCTTC. The V gene is TRBV24-1, the J gene TRBJ2-1; D unresolved. Germline CDR1 KGHDR, CDR2 SFDVKD. Deletions cut 1 base from V and 5 bases from J, with 8 bases between. CDR3 length: 14 residues.